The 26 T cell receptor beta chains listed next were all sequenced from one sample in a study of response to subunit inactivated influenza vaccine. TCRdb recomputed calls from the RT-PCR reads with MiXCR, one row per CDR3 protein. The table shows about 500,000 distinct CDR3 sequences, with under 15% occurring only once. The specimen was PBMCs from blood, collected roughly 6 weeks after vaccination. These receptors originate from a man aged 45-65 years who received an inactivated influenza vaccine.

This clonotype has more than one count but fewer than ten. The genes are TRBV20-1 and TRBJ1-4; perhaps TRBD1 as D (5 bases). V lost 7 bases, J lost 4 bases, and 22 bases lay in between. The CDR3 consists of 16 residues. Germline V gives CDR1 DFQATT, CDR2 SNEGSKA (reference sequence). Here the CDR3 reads CSVPRGGTGLNEKLFF. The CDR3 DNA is TGCAGTGTCCCCCGCGGGGGGACGGGTCTTAATGAAAAACTGTTTTTT.

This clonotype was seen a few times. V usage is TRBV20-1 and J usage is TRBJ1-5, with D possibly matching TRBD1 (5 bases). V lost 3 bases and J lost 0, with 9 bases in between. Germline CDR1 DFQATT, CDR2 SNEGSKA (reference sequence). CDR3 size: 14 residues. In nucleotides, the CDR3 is TGCAGTGCTAGGAGGGGACCTAGCAATCAGCCCCAGCATTTT. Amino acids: CSARRGPSNQPQHF.

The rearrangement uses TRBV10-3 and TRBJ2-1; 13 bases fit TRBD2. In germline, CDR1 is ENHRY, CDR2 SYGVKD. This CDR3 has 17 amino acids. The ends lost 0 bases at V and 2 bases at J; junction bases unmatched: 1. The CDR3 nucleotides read TGTGCCATCAGTGAGTCGGGGACTAGCGGGACCTACAATGAGCAGTTCTTC. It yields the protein CAISESGTSGTYNEQFF.

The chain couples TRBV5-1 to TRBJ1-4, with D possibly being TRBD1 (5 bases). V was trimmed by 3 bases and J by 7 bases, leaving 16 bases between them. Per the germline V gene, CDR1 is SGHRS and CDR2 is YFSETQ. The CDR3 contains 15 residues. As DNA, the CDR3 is TGCGCCAGCAGCTCCTCATCAGGGTCCGGTGAAAAACTGTTTTTT. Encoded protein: CASSSSSGSGEKLFF. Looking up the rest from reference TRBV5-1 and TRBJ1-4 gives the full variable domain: KAGVTQTPRYLIKTRGQQVTLSCSPISGHRSVSWYQQTPGQGLQFLFEYFSETQRNKGNFPGRFSGRQFSNSRSEMNVSTLELGDSALYLCASSSSSGSGEKLFFGSGTQLSVL.

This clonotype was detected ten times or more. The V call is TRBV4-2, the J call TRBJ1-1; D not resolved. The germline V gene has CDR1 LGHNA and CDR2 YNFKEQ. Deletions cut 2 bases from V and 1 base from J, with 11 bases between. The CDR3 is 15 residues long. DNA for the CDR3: TGTGCCAGCAGCCAAACGGTGACAACGAACACTGAAGCTTTCTTT. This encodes CASSQTVTTNTEAFF.

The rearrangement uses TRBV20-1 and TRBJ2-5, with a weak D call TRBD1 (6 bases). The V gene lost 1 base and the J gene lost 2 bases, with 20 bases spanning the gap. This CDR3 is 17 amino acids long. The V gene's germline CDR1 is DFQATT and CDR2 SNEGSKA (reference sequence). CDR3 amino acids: CSARGANMGDTQETQYF. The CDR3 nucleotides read TGCAGTGCTAGAGGGGCTAATATGGGGGACACACAAGAGACCCAGTACTTC.

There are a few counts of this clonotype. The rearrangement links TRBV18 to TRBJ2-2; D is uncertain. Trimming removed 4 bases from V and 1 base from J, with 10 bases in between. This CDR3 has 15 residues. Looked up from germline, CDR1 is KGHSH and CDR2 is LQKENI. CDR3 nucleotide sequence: TGTGCCAGCTCACTCTGGACCCTGAACACCGGGGAGCTGTTTTTT. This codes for CASSLWTLNTGELFF.

DNA of the CDR3: TGCAGCGCCGGGGACGCCTCCTACGAGCAGTACTTC. Translated: CSAGDASYEQYF. V gene TRBV29-1 combines with J gene TRBJ2-7; D may be TRBD1 or TRBD2 (5 bases each). The CDR3 covers 12 residues. Trimming cost V 7 bases and J 0 bases, with 10 bases left between them. From germline, CDR1 is SQVTM and CDR2 ANQGSEA.

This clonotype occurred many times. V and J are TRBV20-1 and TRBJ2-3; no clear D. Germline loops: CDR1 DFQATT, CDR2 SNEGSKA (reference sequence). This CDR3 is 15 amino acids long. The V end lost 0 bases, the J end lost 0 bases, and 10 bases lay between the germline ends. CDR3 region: CSARDLGTSTDTQYF. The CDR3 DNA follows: TGCAGTGCTAGAGATCTGGGTACTAGCACAGATACGCAGTATTTT.

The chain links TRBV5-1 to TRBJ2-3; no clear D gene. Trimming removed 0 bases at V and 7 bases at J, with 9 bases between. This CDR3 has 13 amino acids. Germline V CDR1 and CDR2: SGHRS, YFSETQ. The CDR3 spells CASSLGSENTQYF. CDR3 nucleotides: TGCGCCAGCAGCTTGGGGTCGGAAAATACGCAGTATTTT.

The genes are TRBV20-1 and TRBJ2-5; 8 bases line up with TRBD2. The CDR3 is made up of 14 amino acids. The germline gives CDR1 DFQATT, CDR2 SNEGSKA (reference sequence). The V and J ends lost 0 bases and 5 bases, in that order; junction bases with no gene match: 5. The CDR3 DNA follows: TGCAGTGCTAGAGATTTGGCTAGCGGGGAGACCCAGTACTTC. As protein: CSARDLASGETQYF.

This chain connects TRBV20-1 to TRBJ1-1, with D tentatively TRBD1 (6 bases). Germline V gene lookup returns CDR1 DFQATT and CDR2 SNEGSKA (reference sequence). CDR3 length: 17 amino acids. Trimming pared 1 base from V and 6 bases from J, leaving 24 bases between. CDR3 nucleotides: TGCAGTGCTAGAGGATTGGCGATAGACAGGAAGGGTGCTGAAGCTTTCTTT. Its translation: CSARGLAIDRKGAEAFF.

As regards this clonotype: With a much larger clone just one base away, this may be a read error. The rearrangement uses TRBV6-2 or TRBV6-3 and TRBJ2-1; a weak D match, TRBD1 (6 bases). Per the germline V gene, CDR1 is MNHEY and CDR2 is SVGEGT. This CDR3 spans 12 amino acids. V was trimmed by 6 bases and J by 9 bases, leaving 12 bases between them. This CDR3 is CASRTGISEQFF. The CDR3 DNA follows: TGTGCCAGCAGGACAGGCATAAGTGAGCAGTTCTTC.

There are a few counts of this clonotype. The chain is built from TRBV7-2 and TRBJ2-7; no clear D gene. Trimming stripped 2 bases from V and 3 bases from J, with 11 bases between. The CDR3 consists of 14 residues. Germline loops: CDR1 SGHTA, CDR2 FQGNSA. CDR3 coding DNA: TGTGCCAGCAGCTTATTGGCAGAGAACTACGAGCAGTACTTC. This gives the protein CASSLLAENYEQYF.

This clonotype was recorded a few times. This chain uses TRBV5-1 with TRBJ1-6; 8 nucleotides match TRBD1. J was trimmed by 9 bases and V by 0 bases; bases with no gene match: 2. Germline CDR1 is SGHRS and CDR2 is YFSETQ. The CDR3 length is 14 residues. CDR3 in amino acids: CASSLAGTGSPLHF. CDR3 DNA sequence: TGCGCCAGCAGCTTGGCCGGGACAGGTTCACCCCTCCACTTT.

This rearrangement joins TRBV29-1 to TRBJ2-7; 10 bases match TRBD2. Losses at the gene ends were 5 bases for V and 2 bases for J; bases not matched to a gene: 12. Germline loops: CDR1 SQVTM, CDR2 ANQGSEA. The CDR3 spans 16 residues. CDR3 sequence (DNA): TGCAGCGTTTCTAGGACTAGCGGACCTACCGCCTACGAGCAGTACTTC. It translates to CSVSRTSGPTAYEQYF.

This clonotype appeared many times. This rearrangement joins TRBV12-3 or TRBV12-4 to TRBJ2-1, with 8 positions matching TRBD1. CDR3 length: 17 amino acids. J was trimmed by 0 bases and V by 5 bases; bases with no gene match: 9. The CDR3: CASSPTHRGSSYNEQFF. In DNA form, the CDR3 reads TGTGCCAGCAGTCCCACCCACAGGGGGAGCTCCTACAATGAGCAGTTCTTC.

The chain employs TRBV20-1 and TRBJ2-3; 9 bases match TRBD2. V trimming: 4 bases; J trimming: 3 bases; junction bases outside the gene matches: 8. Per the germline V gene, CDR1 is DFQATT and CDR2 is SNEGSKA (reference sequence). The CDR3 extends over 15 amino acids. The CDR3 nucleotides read TGCAGTGCTACCCCAATGAGCGGGAGGACAGATACGCAGTATTTT. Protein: CSATPMSGRTDTQYF.

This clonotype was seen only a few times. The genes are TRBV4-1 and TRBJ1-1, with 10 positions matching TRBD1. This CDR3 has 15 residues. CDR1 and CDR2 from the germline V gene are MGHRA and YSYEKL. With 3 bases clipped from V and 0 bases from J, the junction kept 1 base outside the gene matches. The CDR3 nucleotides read TGCGCCAGCAGCCAGGGACAGGGGATGAACACTGAAGCTTTCTTT. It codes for CASSQGQGMNTEAFF.

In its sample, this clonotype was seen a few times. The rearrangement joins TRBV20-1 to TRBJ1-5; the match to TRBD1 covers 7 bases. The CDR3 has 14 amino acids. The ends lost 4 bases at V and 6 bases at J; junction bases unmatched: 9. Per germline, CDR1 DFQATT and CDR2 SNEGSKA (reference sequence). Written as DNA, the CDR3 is TGCAGTGCTAACAGGGGATCTCGGAGTCAGCCCCAGCATTTT. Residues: CSANRGSRSQPQHF.

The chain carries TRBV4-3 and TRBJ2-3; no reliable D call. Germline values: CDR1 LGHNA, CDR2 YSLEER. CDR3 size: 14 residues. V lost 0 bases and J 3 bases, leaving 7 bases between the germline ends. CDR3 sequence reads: CASSQDMATDTQYF. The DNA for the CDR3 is TGCGCCAGCAGCCAAGATATGGCTACAGATACGCAGTATTTT.

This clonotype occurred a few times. This CDR3 is CASSVYYEQYF. In nucleotides, the CDR3 is TGTGCCAGCAGTGTATACTACGAGCAGTACTTC. This chain links TRBV25-1 with TRBJ2-7; D is undetermined. CDR3 size: 11 residues. The V gene's germline CDR1 is MGHDK and CDR2 SYGVNS. V dropped 4 bases and J dropped 3 bases, with 4 bases sitting between them.

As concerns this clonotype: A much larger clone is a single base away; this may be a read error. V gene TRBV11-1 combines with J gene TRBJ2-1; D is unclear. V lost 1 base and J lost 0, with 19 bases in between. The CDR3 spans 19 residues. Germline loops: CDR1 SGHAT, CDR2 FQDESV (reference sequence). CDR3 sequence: CASSLGLVARSSSYNEQFF. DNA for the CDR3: TGTGCCAGCAGCTTAGGGTTGGTTGCCCGAAGTAGCTCCTACAATGAGCAGTTCTTC. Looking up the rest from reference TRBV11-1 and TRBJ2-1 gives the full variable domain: EAEVAQSPRYKITEKSQAVAFWCDPISGHATLYWYRQILGQGPELLVQFQDESVVDDSQLPKDRFSAERLKGVDSTLKIQPAELGDSAMYLCASSLGLVARSSSYNEQFFGPGTRLTVL.

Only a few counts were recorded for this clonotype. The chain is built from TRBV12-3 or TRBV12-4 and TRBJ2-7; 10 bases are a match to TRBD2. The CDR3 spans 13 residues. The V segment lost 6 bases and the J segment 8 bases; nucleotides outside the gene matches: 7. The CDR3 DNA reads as TGTGCCAGCAGCCTCCTAGCGGGGGCCAAGCAGTACTTC. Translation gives CASSLLAGAKQYF.

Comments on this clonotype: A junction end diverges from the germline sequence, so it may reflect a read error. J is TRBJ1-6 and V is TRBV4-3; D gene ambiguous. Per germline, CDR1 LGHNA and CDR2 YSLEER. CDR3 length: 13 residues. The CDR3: CASSQDLSSPLHF. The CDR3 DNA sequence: TGCGCCAGCAGCCAAGATCTGAGTTCACCCCTGCACTTT.

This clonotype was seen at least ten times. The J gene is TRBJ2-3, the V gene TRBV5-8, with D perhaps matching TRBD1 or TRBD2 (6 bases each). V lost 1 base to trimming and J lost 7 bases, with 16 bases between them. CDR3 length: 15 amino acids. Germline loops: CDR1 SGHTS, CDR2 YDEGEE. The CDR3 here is CASSLSGGLRYTQYF. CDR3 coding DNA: TGTGCCAGCAGCTTGTCCGGGGGCCTCCGCTATACGCAGTATTTT.